This T cell receptor beta chain was sequenced for a study of T cell repertoires in cytomegalovirus infection (dated by TCRdb to the late 2010s). In the study overall: Donor HLA type was relevant to the analysis, because carriage of CMV infection together with the matching HLA type was indicated by public TCR beta signatures. Beyond this particular receptor, the publication reports: Cumulative frequency of public TCR beta family members discriminated carriers of CMV infection plus the relevant HLA type in this cohort and an independent approximately 350-donor cohort. The ex vivo response was dominated by HLA-C-restricted CMV-specific TCR beta clonotypes, which also provided the single most frequent clonotype in two of eight donors.

This clonotype was observed many times. The specificity of this receptor is unknown. No much larger clonotype is one base removed from it; base qualities were not supplied. The sequencer was an Illumina HiSeq 1500. TCRdb redid the processing of the public reads, applying fastp at Q25 and MiXCR, and retained in-frame beta chains. Here each entry gathers all rows of one CDR3 protein and keeps the most common genes and DNA. The sample records about 260,000 distinct CDR3 sequences, around 13% of which are singletons. Around 8.7% of the sample comes from the top ten. Sequencing was carried out using PBMCs. This clonotype originated in a human donor in good health (CMV status not recorded). Some clones in this sample may be carry-over from other donors' samples.

CDR3 protein: CASSKETGPPHEQYF. The sequenced DNA is TGTGCCAGCAGCAAGGAAACCGGACCCCCCCACGAGCAGTACTTC. The chain links TRBV11-3 with TRBJ2-7, with no confident D gene call. The germline ends are 19 bases apart after V is trimmed by 5 bases and J by 5 bases. The CDR3 contains 15 residues, cysteine and phenylalanine counted. Only the CDR3 portion is preserved as DNA: 45 bases, with reading frame beginning at the first base. The germline V gene provides CDR1 SGHNT and CDR2 YENEEA.